This T cell receptor (beta chain) was retrieved from a study of vaccination effects on CD4 cells after COVID-19. CD4+ T cells specific for antigen were expanded with viral peptide pools by the ViraFEST assay before sequencing. Having been cultured for about 10 days, the cells underwent CD4+ T cell isolation. The assay was immunoSEQ multiplex PCR, and TCRdb's table has in-frame clones only and misses some. This repertoire shows 50,000 to 65,000 clones, 65% to 90% found once; its top ten account for 2% to 2.5%. V was shortened by 2 bases and J by 6 bases, with 8 bases between the two germline ends. This CDR3 contains 13 residues. CDR1 MRHNA and CDR2 SNTAGT come from the germline V gene. As regards this clone: Its specificity is not known.

This receptor was taken from a human donor who received a COVID-19 vaccine. The rearrangement uses TRBV6-4 and TRBJ2-1; either TRBD1 or TRBD2 may supply D (6 bases each). The sample in question was CD4+ T cells from PBMCs cultured with HCoV-229E spike peptides, obtained before COVID-19 vaccination. Here the CDR3 reads CASSDRGRNEQFF. As DNA, the CDR3 is TGTGCCAGCAGTGACCGGGGGCGCAATGAGCAGTTCTTC.